This passage covers 16 T cell receptor beta chains from one sample sequenced in a study of molecular identifiers for immune sequencing clone quantification. TCRdb reprocessed the PCR reads via MiXCR and lists one record per CDR3 protein. The sample records 60,000 to 70,000 distinct CDR3 sequences, under 20% being singletons. The material sequenced was naive CD8+ T cells from blood, with Jurkat cell RNA spiked in. The subset is: FACS-sorted CD8+CD4-CCR7+CD45RA+ naive T cells. The receptors here all came from a human donor in good health. Some libraries in this study had Jurkat cell RNA spiked in.

The chain links TRBV6-5 to TRBJ2-7, with D unresolved. The V and J ends lost 0 bases and 9 bases respectively, with 6 bases between them. This CDR3 is 11 amino acids long. The germline gives CDR1 MNHEY, CDR2 SVGAGI. In DNA form, the CDR3 reads TGTGCCAGCAGTTACTCGGGCGGGCAGTACTTC. Protein sequence: CASSYSGGQYF.

This clonotype was detected ten times or more. The V gene is TRBV7-9, the J gene TRBJ2-3, with D uncertain. Trimming stripped 5 bases from V and 2 bases from J, with 11 bases between. This CDR3 is 14 amino acids long. Germline values: CDR1 SEHNR, CDR2 FQNEAQ (reference sequence). CDR3 DNA: TGTGCCAGCAGCGAAGAGACTTCCACAGATACGCAGTATTTT. It is translated as CASSEETSTDTQYF.

This clonotype was detected a few times. This chain uses TRBV27 with TRBJ1-6, with D perhaps matching TRBD1 (6 bases). The CDR3 runs 14 residues. Germline loops: CDR1 MNHEY, CDR2 SMNVEV (reference sequence). Trimming took 6 bases from V and 7 from J, leaving 13 bases between them. Written as DNA, the CDR3 is TGTGCCAGCAGCAGGACAGTAGGAAATTCACCCCTCCACTTT. As protein: CASSRTVGNSPLHF.

At least ten counts were recorded for this clonotype. The chain couples TRBV6-1 to TRBJ1-2; a possible D gene is TRBD1 (6 bases). The V gene's germline CDR1 is MNHNS and CDR2 SASEGT. The CDR3 has 13 residues. V gave up 3 bases and J gave up 6 bases, with 11 bases separating them. The CDR3 DNA reads TGTGCCAGCAGTGATGCCGACAGGAATGGCTACACCTTC. It encodes CASSDADRNGYTF.

This clonotype was observed at least ten times. The genes are TRBV25-1 and TRBJ2-3; D is undetermined. This CDR3 is built from 11 residues. CDR1 and CDR2 from the germline V gene are MGHDK and SYGVNS. The V end was cut by 3 bases, the J end by 10 bases, with 8 bases between. CDR3 protein: CASSDEVAQYF. CDR3 in DNA: TGTGCCAGCAGTGACGAGGTTGCGCAGTATTTT.

On this clonotype itself: Mismatch with germline at one junction end may stem from a read error. The chain is built from TRBV6-6 and TRBJ1-1; 10 nucleotides line up with TRBD1. This CDR3 region has 14 residues. Germline V gene sequence: CDR1 MNHNY, CDR2 SVGAGI (reference sequence). The DNA for the CDR3 is TGTGCCTGCAGACCGACAGGGGGCCTGGCTGAAGCTTTCTTT. It specifies CACRPTGGLAEAFF.

This clonotype appeared many times. This chain joins TRBV27 and TRBJ1-1; 8 nucleotides agree with TRBD1. The CDR3 extends over 16 amino acids. Germline V gene sequence: CDR1 MNHEY, CDR2 SMNVEV (reference sequence). The trim removed 2 bases at V and 0 bases at J, leaving 5 bases unmatched. The CDR3, as DNA: TGTGCCAGCAGTTTAAATGGACAGGGATTGAACACTGAAGCTTTCTTT. It codes for CASSLNGQGLNTEAFF.

This clonotype showed up just a few times. A read error is possible here, since a much larger clone lies one base away. The conserved phenylalanine or tryptophan normally closing the CDR3 is absent here, so this likely arose from a read error. This chain joins TRBV6-6 and TRBJ2-3, with TRBD2 identical over 10 bases. J gave up 2 bases and V 6 bases, and 5 bases lay outside the gene matches. CDR1 is MNHNY and CDR2 is SVGAGI in the germline V gene (reference sequence). The CDR3 loop spans 15 amino acids. The CDR3 region has the DNA TGTGCCAGCAGGCGGACTAGCGGAAACACAGATACGCAGTATCTT. It yields the protein CASRRTSGNTDTQYL.

This clonotype has only a few counts. The chain couples TRBV12-3 or TRBV12-4 to TRBJ2-1; D perhaps matches TRBD1 (6 bases). V lost 6 bases and J 2 bases, leaving 14 bases between the germline ends. The CDR3 contains 15 residues. CDR3 DNA sequence: TGTGCCAGCAGAGATACCAGGGGTACCTACAATGAGCAGTTCTTC. Its protein is CASRDTRGTYNEQFF.

Details on this clonotype: This may be a read error: a much more frequent sequence differs by one nucleotide. The CDR3 DNA reads as TGTGCCAGCTCATCACCGGCAGACACTGAAGCTTTCTTT. Translated, it gives CASSSPADTEAFF. The rearrangement links TRBV18 to TRBJ1-1; D gene ambiguous. This CDR3 has 13 amino acids. From germline, CDR1 is KGHSH and CDR2 LQKENI.

As concerns this clonotype: This could be a read error, since a much larger clone is one nucleotide away. This chain connects TRBV6-5 to TRBJ2-5, with D unresolved. The germline gives CDR1 MNHEY, CDR2 SVGAGI. The CDR3 covers 14 residues. The CDR3: CASSYGWGTETRYF. CDR3 coding DNA: TGTGCCAGCAGTTACGGTTGGGGAACGGAGACCCGGTACTTC.

This clonotype occurred many times. This chain uses TRBV29-1 with TRBJ2-7, with D perhaps TRBD2 (6 bases). CDR3 size: 13 residues. Germline V gene sequence: CDR1 SQVTM, CDR2 ANQGSEA. V lost 8 bases to trimming and J lost 0 bases, with 14 bases between them. CDR3 DNA: TGCAGCTTCCGAGGAGGGAGCTCCTACGAGCAGTACTTC. Protein sequence: CSFRGGSSYEQYF.

There are many counts of this clonotype. The chain carries TRBV27 and TRBJ2-3, with 8 bases matching TRBD1. Germline values: CDR1 MNHEY, CDR2 SMNVEV (reference sequence). CDR3 length: 17 residues. V dropped 7 bases and J dropped 4; count of bases not matched to a gene: 16. The CDR3 protein is CASKAGPGGLSADTQYF. The CDR3, as DNA: TGTGCCAGCAAGGCGGGCCCAGGGGGCCTTAGCGCAGATACGCAGTATTTT.

This clonotype was detected only a few times. The chain employs TRBV7-9 and TRBJ2-5; TRBD1 aligns across 8 bases. This CDR3 is 16 amino acids long. Trimming cost V 5 bases and J 3 bases; bases outside gene matches: 11. Per the germline V gene, CDR1 is SEHNR and CDR2 is FQNEAQ (reference sequence). The CDR3 region is CASSVTGGQRKETQYF. The CDR3 DNA sequence: TGTGCCAGCAGCGTCACAGGGGGACAGCGTAAAGAGACCCAGTACTTC.

About this clonotype itself: A single base separates this from a much larger clone, so it may be a read error. This chain connects TRBV12-3 or TRBV12-4 to TRBJ2-7; D gene uncertain. The CDR3 spans 15 residues. The CDR3 loop is CARSSGFLDPYEQYF. The DNA of the CDR3 is TGTGCCAGAAGTTCTGGATTCTTGGATCCCTACGAGCAGTACTTC.

This clonotype occurred many times. The chain links TRBV5-6 to TRBJ1-1; the D gene is possibly TRBD1 (6 bases). The CDR3 is 13 amino acids. Trimming pared 2 bases from V and 4 bases from J, leaving 9 bases between. Germline V CDR1 and CDR2: SGHDT, YYEEEE. The CDR3 is CASSFQGSTEAFF. In DNA, the CDR3 is TGTGCCAGCAGCTTCCAGGGGTCCACTGAAGCTTTCTTT.